Listed below are T cell receptor beta chains from one sample, sequenced in a study of CD8+CD57+ T cells in acquired aplastic anemia. One entry per CDR3 protein, called by TCRdb with MiXCR from the reads. This sample has roughly 180,000 distinct CDR3 sequences, with 48% found just once. The specimen sequenced was sorted CD4+, CD8+, or CD8+CD57+ T cells (not recorded which) from PBMCs. The receptors come from a human donor with aplastic anemia. Each CDR3 is given with its conserved first and last residue. A D gene is named only where the DNA matches it firmly. Some rows have no size entry. The others give once, few or many, or a class for an expanded clone.

.	TRBV6-6	TRBJ1-2	many	TGTGCCAGCAGTTACTCGGGGGGACGCTATGGCTACACCTTC	CASSYSGGRYGYTF
TRBD1	TRBV10-2	TRBJ1-5	.	TGCGCCAGCAGCATCGACAGGGGCGGCCAGCCCCAGCATTTT	CASSIDRGGQPQHF
.	TRBV29-1	TRBJ2-7	many	TGCAGCGTTGAAGATCTCCTGGTGGGCGAGCAGTACTTC	CSVEDLLVGEQYF
.	TRBV20-1	TRBJ2-7	many	TGCAGTGCTCCCAGGATGGGATCCTACGAGCAGTACTTC	CSAPRMGSYEQYF
.	TRBV2	TRBJ2-1	many	TGTGCCAGCAGTTTGACAGTAAACAATGAGCAGTTCTTC	CASSLTVNNEQFF
.	TRBV9	TRBJ1-6	few	TGTGCCAGCAGCGTAGGTGTCGGTAATTCACCCCTCCACTTT	CASSVGVGNSPLHF
TRBD2	TRBV9	TRBJ2-1	many	TGTGCCAGCTCCCCTCAATGGGGACTAGCTATCAATGAGCAGTTCTTC	CASSPQWGLAINEQFF
.	TRBV7-2	TRBJ2-7	.	TGTGCCAGCAGCTTAATAACCGAGAGCTTCGAGCAGTACTTC	CASSLITESFEQYF
TRBD2	TRBV2	TRBJ2-1	.	TGTGCCAGCGGCCTTAGCGGGGGGGCCGTATATGAGCAGTTCTTC	CASGLSGGAVYEQFF
.	TRBV5-1	TRBJ2-6	many	TGCGCCAGCAGCTTGCGTACTGGCCCCTCTGGGGCCAACGTCCTGACTTTC	CASSLRTGPSGANVLTF
TRBD1	TRBV10-3	TRBJ2-5	once	TGTGCCATCAGCCGGGACAGCTCTACGGAGACCCAGTACTTC	CAISRDSSTETQYF
.	TRBV5-6	TRBJ2-5	.	TGTGCCAGCAGCTTGGTGGGTAGGGCCCAAGAGACCCAGTACTTC	CASSLVGRAQETQYF
TRBD2	TRBV20-1	TRBJ2-7	once	TGCAGTGCGTCCGGGACTAGCGTGGCCTACGAGCAGTACTTC	CSASGTSVAYEQYF
.	TRBV19	TRBJ1-1	.	TGTGCCAGTAGTATCCACGGCCGGGGTGAAGCTTTCTTT	CASSIHGRGEAFF
.	TRBV9	TRBJ2-3	many	TGTGCCAGCAGCGTAGCCACCTTCGCAGATACGCAGTATTTT	CASSVATFADTQYF
TRBD1	TRBV7-9	TRBJ2-1	many	TGTGCCAGCAGCTCCCGACAGGGTTTGAATGAGCAGTTCTTC	CASSSRQGLNEQFF
TRBD2	TRBV6-1	TRBJ2-6	few	TGTGCCAGCACTCGACTAGCCTCCTCTGGGGCCAACGTCCTGACTTTC	CASTRLASSGANVLTF
TRBD1	TRBV24-1	TRBJ1-1	.	TGTGCCACCAGCCGAACAGGGGGTAAGGAGGGTGAAGCTTTCTTT	CATSRTGGKEGEAFF
.	TRBV7-9	TRBJ1-2	many	TGTGCCAGCAGCCCTCAGACAGTTAACTATGGCTACACCTTC	CASSPQTVNYGYTF
.	TRBV24-1	TRBJ2-1	.	TGTGCCACCAGTGACACCGGGACCCCAGTGGGGAGGCAGTTCTTC	CATSDTGTPVGRQFF
TRBD1	TRBV27	TRBJ1-2	few	TGTGCCAGCAGTTTTACAGGGGGCGGTTCTGGCTACACCTTC	CASSFTGGGSGYTF
.	TRBV2	TRBJ2-4	many	TGTGCCAGCAGTGATGGGCAGGGCAAAAACATTCAGTACTTC	CASSDGQGKNIQYF
.	TRBV30	TRBJ1-2	few	TGTGCCGGGCGGGTCCCCGTGGCAGCCTATGGCTACACCTTC	CAGRVPVAAYGYTF
TRBD2	TRBV20-1	TRBJ2-2	few	TGCAGTGCCCCCCCCGCGGGGGGTACCGGGGAGCTGTTTTTT	CSAPPAGGTGELFF
TRBD2	TRBV15	TRBJ2-7	.	TGTGCCACCAGCAGAGATAGCGGGAGGTTCGAGCAGTACTTC	CATSRDSGRFEQYF
.	TRBV2	TRBJ1-6	few	TGTGCCAGCAGCGGGGGGGACAATTCACCCCTCCACTTT	CASSGGDNSPLHF
TRBD2	TRBV5-8	TRBJ2-1	few	TGTGCCAGCAGCTTGCCGGGGGGGCACAATGAGCAGTTCTTC	CASSLPGGHNEQFF
TRBD2	TRBV4-2	TRBJ2-7	.	TGTGCCAGCAGCCCACAGCGGGGGTTACCCTACGAGCAGTACTTC	CASSPQRGLPYEQYF
.	TRBV7-8	TRBJ1-2	.	TGTGCCAGCAGCGTAGGGTTCCGCGGCTACACCTTC	CASSVGFRGYTF
.	TRBV20-1	TRBJ1-3	.	TGCAGTGCTAGAGACCCGGACTGGACCTCTGGAAACACCATATATTTT	CSARDPDWTSGNTIYF
.	TRBV7-9	TRBJ1-3	many	TGTGCCAGCACCCCCGGCGGCCCTGGAAACACCATATATTTT	CASTPGGPGNTIYF
.	TRBV7-2	TRBJ1-2	few	TGTGCCAGCAGCTTAGCTTTGGTCTATGGCTACACCTTC	CASSLALVYGYTF
TRBD1	TRBV29-1	TRBJ1-2	few	TGCAGCGTTGAAGATATGGACAGGGTTGGCTACACCTTC	CSVEDMDRVGYTF
.	TRBV5-8	TRBJ1-2	many	TGTGCCAGCAGCTACCTACAGGCAAACTATGGCTACACCTTC	CASSYLQANYGYTF
.	TRBV18	TRBJ2-7	few	TGTGCCAGCTCACCTTTAGACAGAGCCTACGAGCAGTACTTC	CASSPLDRAYEQYF
TRBD2	TRBV5-6	TRBJ2-3	.	TGTGCCAGCAGTTTGACGGGACTAGCGGCTCGCACAGATACGCAGTATTTT	CASSLTGLAARTDTQYF
.	TRBV20-1	TRBJ2-5	many	TGCAGTGCTAGTGGCGAGACCCAGTACTTC	CSASGETQYF
.	TRBV20-1	TRBJ2-3	.	TGCAGTGCTAGAGTAAGCACAGATACGCAGTATTTT	CSARVSTDTQYF
TRBD1	TRBV5-4	TRBJ1-1	few	TGTGCCAGCAGCTACCCAGGGGGCGCTGGGGAGAACACTGAAGCTTTCTTT	CASSYPGGAGENTEAFF
TRBD1	TRBV24-1	TRBJ2-7	.	TGTGCCACCAGTGAAACGACAGGGGCCTACGAGCAGTACTTC	CATSETTGAYEQYF
TRBD2	TRBV20-1	TRBJ2-7	.	TGCAGTGCTAGATATTCGGCGACTAGCGGGAGGCGCGAGCAGTACTTC	CSARYSATSGRREQYF
.	TRBV7-3	TRBJ2-7	few	TGTGCCAGCAGCTTAGGGCGGTCCTACGAGCAGTACTTC	CASSLGRSYEQYF
.	TRBV7-9	TRBJ2-7	once	TGTGCCAGCAGCTTTCCAGACAGCTACGAGCAGTACTTC	CASSFPDSYEQYF
.	TRBV7-2	TRBJ1-6	.	TGTGCCAGCAGCACGAATAATTCACCCCTCCACTTT	CASSTNNSPLHF
TRBD1	TRBV6-1	TRBJ2-7	many	TGTGCCAGCAGTCCCTCCGGGACAGGGAACTACGAGCAGTACTTC	CASSPSGTGNYEQYF
.	TRBV20-1	TRBJ1-2	.	TGCAGTGCTAGTGGCGGAAACTATGGCTACACCTTC	CSASGGNYGYTF
TRBD2	TRBV5-1	TRBJ2-7	.	TGCGCCAGCAGCTTGGCCGGCGGGGGGCATTCCTACGAGCAGTACTTC	CASSLAGGGHSYEQYF
TRBD2	TRBV5-5	TRBJ2-7	.	TGTGCCAGCAGTTACCAAGCGGGAACGACCTACGAGCAGTACTTC	CASSYQAGTTYEQYF
.	TRBV7-2	TRBJ2-7	many	TGTGCCAGCAGCTTACACCGCGAGCAGTACTTC	CASSLHREQYF
TRBD2	TRBV2	TRBJ2-3	.	TGTGCCAGCAGTGGGCTAGCGGGAGGCACAGATACGCAGTATTTT	CASSGLAGGTDTQYF
.	TRBV19	TRBJ2-1	many	TGTGCCAGTAGTATGCAGAGGGGCAATGAGCAGTTCTTC	CASSMQRGNEQFF